One and the same sample provided the 9 T cell receptor beta chains below, sequenced in a study of response to subunit inactivated influenza vaccine. TCRdb re-called the RT-PCR reads through MiXCR, storing one row per CDR3 protein. The sample comprises roughly 520,000 distinct CDR3 sequences, roughly 25% of which are singletons, and less than 2.5% rests with the top ten. Sequenced material: CD4+ T cells sorted from PBMCs, taken 5 to 6 days after vaccination. These receptors were taken from a man in his fifties who received an inactivated influenza vaccine.

Concerning this clonotype itself: Its ends do not fully match the called genes, so a read error is possible. This sequence joins TRBV7-7 and TRBJ2-7; possible D gene TRBD2, 6 bases. Looked up from germline, CDR1 is SSHAT and CDR2 is FNYEAQ (reference sequence). The CDR3 loop spans 13 amino acids. Here the CDR3 reads CASSLAAGSEQYF. The DNA of the CDR3 is TGTGCTAGCAGCTTAGCGGCAGGGAGCGAGCAGTACTTC.

The CDR3 DNA reads TGCGCCAGCAGCCCGGAGGTTGTTTGGACTGAAGCTTTCTTT. This translates into CASSPEVVWTEAFF. V and J are TRBV5-1 and TRBJ1-1; D remains unclear. The length of the CDR3 is 14 residues. The V gene lost 4 bases and the J gene lost 5 bases, with 15 bases spanning the gap. From germline, CDR1 is SGHRS and CDR2 YFSETQ.

V is TRBV6-1 and J is TRBJ1-5, with D unresolved. Trimming pared 6 bases from V and 9 bases from J, leaving 12 bases between. Germline V gives CDR1 MNHNS, CDR2 SASEGT. This CDR3 spans 12 amino acids. The CDR3 spells CASSQGRSPQHF. The CDR3 bases are TGTGCCAGCAGCCAAGGGAGGTCGCCCCAGCATTTT.

The chain has TRBV20-1 and TRBJ1-5; no reliable D call. The CDR3 totals 13 residues. Germline CDR1 reads DFQATT; CDR2 reads SNEGSKA (reference sequence). With 0 bases removed from V and 3 bases from J, the gap between germline ends came to 6 bases. The CDR3 bases are TGCAGTGCTAGAGATCAGCACAATCAGCCCCAGCATTTT. Protein product: CSARDQHNQPQHF.

This clonotype has more than one count but fewer than ten. The chain has TRBV24-1 and TRBJ2-3; 8 nucleotides agree with TRBD1. Germline CDR1 is KGHDR and CDR2 is SFDVKD. The CDR3 covers 17 residues. The junction had 11 bases not matched to a gene; V was cut back by 4 bases and J by 3 bases. This CDR3 is CATSDGTRGLSTDTQYF. The CDR3 region has the DNA TGTGCCACCAGTGACGGCACCAGGGGGCTGTCGACAGATACGCAGTATTTT.

The V gene is TRBV18, the J gene TRBJ2-2; 7 bases agree with TRBD1. The germline CDR1 and CDR2 sequences are KGHSH and LQKENI. The junction had 5 bases not matched to a gene; V was cut back by 3 bases and J by 1 base. This CDR3 is 16 amino acids long. The CDR3 region has the DNA TGTGCCAGCTCACCTTCGGGACAGAAGAACACCGGGGAGCTGTTTTTT. Protein sequence: CASSPSGQKNTGELFF.

The rearrangement links TRBV29-1 to TRBJ2-2, with a possible D match to TRBD1 (6 bases). The germline CDR1 and CDR2 sequences are SQVTM and ANQGSEA. V lost 7 bases and J lost 6, with 15 bases in between. The CDR3 runs 13 residues. CDR3 residues: CSAPGTQAGELFF. CDR3 bases: TGCAGCGCCCCCGGGACACAGGCCGGGGAGCTGTTTTTT.

The chain is built from TRBV14 and TRBJ2-1; 10 nucleotides line up with TRBD2. CDR1 and CDR2 (germline): SGHDN, FVKESK. Losses at the gene ends were 1 base for V and 2 bases for J; bases not matched to a gene: 11. This CDR3 region has 19 residues. DNA of the CDR3: TGTGCCAGCAGCCAAGCGATCCGACTAGCGGGTTTTACCTACAATGAGCAGTTCTTC. Translating it yields CASSQAIRLAGFTYNEQFF.

The chain links TRBV29-1 to TRBJ2-1; D perhaps matches TRBD2 (7 bases). Germline assignment: CDR1 SQVTM and CDR2 ANQGSEA. The V and J ends lost 2 bases and 7 bases respectively, with 18 bases between them. This CDR3 comprises 15 residues. CDR3 sequence reads: CSVELPRGGLNEQFF. The CDR3 nucleotides are TGCAGCGTTGAACTCCCCAGGGGAGGGCTGAATGAGCAGTTCTTC.